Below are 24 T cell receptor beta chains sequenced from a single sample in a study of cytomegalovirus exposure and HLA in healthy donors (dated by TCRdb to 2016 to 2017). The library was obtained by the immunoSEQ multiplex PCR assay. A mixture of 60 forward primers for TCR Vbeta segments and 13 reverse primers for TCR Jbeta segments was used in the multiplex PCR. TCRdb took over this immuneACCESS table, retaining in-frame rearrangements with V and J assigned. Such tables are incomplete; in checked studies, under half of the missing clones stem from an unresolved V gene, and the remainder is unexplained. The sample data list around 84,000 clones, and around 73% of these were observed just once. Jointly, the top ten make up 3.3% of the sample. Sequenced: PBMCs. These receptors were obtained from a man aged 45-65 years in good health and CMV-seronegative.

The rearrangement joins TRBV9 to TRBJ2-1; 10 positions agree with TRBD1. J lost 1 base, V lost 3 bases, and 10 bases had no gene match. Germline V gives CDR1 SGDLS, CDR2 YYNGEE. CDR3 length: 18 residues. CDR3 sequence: CASSADRTGGWSYNEQFF. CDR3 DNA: TGTGCCAGCAGCGCCGACAGGACAGGGGGGTGGTCCTACAATGAGCAGTTCTTC.

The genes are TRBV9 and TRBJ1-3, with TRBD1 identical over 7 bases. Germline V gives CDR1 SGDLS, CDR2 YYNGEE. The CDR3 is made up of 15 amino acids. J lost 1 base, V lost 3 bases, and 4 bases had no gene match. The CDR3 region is CASSGQGRSGNTIYF. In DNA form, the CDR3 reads TGTGCCAGCAGCGGACAGGGTCGTTCTGGAAACACCATATATTTT.

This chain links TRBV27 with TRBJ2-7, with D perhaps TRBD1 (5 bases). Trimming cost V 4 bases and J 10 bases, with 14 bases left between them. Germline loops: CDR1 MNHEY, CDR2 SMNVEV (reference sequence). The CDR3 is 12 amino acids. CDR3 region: CASSSQGGPQYF. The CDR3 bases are TGTGCCAGCAGTTCCCAGGGTGGTCCCCAGTACTTC.

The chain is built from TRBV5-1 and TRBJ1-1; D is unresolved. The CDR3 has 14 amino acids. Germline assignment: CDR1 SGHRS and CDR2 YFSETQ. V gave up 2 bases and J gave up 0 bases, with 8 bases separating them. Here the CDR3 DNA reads TGCGCCAGCAGCTTCTACAGCTTGAACACTGAAGCTTTCTTT. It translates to CASSFYSLNTEAFF.

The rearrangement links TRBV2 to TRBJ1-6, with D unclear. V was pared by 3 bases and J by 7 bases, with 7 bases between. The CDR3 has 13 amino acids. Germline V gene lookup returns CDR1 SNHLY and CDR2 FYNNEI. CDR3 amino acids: CASSESPNSPLHF. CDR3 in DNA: TGTGCCAGCAGTGAGAGCCCCAATTCACCCCTCCACTTT.

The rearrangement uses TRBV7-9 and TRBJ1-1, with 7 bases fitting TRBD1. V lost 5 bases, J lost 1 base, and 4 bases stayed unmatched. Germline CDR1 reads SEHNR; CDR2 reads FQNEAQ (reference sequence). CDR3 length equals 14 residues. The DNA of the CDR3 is TGTGCCAGCAGCATAGGACAGGCGAACACTGAAGCTTTCTTT. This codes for CASSIGQANTEAFF.

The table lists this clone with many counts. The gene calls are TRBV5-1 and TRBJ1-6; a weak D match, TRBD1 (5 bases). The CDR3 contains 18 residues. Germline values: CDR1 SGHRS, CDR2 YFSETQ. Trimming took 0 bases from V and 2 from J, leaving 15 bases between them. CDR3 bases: TGCGCCAGCAGCTTGGGCCAAGGGGTTGGACCCTATAATTCACCCCTCCACTTT. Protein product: CASSLGQGVGPYNSPLHF.

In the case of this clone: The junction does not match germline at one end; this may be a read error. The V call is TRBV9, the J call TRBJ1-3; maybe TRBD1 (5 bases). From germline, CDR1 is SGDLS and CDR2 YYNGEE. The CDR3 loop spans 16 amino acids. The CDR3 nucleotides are TGTGCCTGCAGCGGCCAAGCGGGGGGGTTTGGAAACACCATATATTTT. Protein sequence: CACSGQAGGFGNTIYF.

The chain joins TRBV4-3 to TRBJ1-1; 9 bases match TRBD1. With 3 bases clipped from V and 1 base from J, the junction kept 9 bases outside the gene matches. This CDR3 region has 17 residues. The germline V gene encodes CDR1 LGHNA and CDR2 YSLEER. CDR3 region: CASSQTPGQGWNTEAFF. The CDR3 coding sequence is TGCGCCAGCAGCCAGACCCCGGGACAGGGCTGGAACACTGAAGCTTTCTTT.

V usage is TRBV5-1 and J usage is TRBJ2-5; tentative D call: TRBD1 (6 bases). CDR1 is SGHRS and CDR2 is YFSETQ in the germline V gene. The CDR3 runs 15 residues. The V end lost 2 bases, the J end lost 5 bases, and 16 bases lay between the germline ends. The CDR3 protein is CASSLSGATQETQYF. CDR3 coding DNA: TGCGCCAGCAGCTTATCAGGGGCTACGCAGGAGACCCAGTACTTC.

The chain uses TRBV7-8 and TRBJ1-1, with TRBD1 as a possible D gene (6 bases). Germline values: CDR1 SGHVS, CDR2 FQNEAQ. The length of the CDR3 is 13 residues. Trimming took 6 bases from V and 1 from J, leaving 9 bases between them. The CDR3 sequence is CASRLQGNTEAFF. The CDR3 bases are TGTGCCAGCAGGTTACAGGGGAACACTGAAGCTTTCTTT.

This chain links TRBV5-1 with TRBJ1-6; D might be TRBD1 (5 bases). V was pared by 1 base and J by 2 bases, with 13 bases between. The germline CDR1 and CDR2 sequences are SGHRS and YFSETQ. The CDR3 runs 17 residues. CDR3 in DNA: TGCGCCAGCAGCTTGATGGGGGACTGGGCCTATAATTCACCCCTCCACTTT. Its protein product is CASSLMGDWAYNSPLHF.

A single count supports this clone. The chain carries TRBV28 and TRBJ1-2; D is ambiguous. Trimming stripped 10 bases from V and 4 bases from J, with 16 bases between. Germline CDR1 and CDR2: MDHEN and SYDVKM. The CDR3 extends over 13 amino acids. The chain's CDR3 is CATRSSSIYGYTF. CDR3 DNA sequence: TGTGCCACCCGGTCTAGCAGTATCTATGGCTACACCTTC.

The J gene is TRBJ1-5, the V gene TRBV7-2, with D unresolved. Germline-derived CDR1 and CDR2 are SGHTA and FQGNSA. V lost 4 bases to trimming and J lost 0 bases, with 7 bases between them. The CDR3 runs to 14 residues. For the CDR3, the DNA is TGTGCCAGCAGCTCACAGAGTAGCAATCAGCCCCAGCATTTT. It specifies CASSSQSSNQPQHF.

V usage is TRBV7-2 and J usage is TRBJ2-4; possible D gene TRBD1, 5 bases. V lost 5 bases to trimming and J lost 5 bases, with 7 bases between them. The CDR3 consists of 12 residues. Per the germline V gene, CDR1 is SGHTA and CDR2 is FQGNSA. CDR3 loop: CASSQGENIQYF. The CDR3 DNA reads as TGTGCCAGCAGCCAGGGCGAAAACATTCAGTACTTC.

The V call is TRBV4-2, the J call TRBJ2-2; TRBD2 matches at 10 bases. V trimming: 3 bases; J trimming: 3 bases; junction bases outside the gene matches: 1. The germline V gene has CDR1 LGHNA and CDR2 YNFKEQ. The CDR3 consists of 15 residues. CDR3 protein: CASSHGLADTGELFF. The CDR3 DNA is TGTGCCAGCAGCCACGGACTAGCGGACACCGGGGAGCTGTTTTTT.

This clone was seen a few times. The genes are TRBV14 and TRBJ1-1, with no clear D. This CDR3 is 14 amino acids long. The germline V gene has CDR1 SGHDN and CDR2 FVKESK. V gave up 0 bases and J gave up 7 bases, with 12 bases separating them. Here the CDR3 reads CASSQEARRGEAFF. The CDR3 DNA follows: TGTGCCAGCAGCCAAGAGGCGAGACGGGGTGAAGCTTTCTTT.

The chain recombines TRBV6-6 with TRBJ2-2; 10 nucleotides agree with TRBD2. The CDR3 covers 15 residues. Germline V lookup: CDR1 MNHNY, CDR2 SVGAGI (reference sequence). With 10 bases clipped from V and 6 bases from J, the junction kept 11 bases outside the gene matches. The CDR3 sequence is CATRDQRGGPGELFF. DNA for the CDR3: TGTGCCACCCGGGATCAGCGGGGGGGCCCCGGGGAGCTGTTTTTT.

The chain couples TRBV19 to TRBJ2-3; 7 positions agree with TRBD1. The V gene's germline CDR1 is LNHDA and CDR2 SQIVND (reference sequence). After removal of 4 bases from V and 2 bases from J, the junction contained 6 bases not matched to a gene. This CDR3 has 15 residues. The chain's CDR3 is CASSTRDSHTDTQYF. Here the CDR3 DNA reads TGTGCCAGTAGTACTCGGGACAGCCACACAGATACGCAGTATTTT.

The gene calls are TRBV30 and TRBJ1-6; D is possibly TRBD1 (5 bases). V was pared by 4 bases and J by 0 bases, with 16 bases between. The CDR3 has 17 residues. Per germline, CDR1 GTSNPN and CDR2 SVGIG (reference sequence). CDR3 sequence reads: CAWNGGAESSYNSPLHF. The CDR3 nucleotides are TGTGCCTGGAATGGTGGGGCAGAGAGCTCCTATAATTCACCCCTCCACTTT.

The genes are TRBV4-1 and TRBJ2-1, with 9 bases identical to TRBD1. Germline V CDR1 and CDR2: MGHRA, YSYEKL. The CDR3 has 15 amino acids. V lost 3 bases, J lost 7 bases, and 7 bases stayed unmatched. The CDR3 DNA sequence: TGCGCCAGCAGCCACCTGGACAGGGGAAGAAATGAGCAGTTCTTC. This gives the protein CASSHLDRGRNEQFF.

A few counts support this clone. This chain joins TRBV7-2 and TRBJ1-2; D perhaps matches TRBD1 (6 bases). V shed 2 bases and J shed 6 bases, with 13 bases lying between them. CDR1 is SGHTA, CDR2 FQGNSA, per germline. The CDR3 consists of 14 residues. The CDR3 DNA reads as TGTGCCAGCAGCTTAAGACAGGCCGCCCATGGCTACACCTTC. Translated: CASSLRQAAHGYTF.

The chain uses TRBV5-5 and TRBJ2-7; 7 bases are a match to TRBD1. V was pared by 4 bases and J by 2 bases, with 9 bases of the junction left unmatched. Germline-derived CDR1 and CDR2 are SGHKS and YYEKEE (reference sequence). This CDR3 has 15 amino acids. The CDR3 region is CASSQGQWTAYEQYF. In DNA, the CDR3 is TGTGCCAGCAGCCAGGGACAGTGGACGGCCTACGAGCAGTACTTC.

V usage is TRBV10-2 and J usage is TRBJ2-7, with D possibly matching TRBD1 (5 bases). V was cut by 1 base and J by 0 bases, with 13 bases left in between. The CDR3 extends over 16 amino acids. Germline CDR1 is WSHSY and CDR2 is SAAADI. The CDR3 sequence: CASSEFGHGRSYEQYF. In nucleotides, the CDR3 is TGCGCCAGCAGTGAGTTTGGACACGGCCGCTCCTACGAGCAGTACTTC.